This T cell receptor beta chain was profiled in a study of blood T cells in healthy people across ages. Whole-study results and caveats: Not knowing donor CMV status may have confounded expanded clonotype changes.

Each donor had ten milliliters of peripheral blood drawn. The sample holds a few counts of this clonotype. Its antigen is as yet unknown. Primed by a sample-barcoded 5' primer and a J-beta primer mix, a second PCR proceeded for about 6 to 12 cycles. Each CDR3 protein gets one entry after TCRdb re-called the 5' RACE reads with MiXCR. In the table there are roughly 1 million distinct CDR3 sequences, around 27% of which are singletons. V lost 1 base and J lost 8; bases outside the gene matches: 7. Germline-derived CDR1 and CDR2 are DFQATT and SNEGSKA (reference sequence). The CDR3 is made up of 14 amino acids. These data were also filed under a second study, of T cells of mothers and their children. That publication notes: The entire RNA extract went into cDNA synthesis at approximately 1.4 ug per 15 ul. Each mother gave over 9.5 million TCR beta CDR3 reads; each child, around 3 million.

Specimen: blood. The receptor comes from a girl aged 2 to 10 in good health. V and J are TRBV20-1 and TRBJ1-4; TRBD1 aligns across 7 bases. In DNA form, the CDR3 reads TGCAGTGCTAGAGGGGGACAGCCGGGGGAAAAACTGTTTTTT. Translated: CSARGGQPGEKLFF.